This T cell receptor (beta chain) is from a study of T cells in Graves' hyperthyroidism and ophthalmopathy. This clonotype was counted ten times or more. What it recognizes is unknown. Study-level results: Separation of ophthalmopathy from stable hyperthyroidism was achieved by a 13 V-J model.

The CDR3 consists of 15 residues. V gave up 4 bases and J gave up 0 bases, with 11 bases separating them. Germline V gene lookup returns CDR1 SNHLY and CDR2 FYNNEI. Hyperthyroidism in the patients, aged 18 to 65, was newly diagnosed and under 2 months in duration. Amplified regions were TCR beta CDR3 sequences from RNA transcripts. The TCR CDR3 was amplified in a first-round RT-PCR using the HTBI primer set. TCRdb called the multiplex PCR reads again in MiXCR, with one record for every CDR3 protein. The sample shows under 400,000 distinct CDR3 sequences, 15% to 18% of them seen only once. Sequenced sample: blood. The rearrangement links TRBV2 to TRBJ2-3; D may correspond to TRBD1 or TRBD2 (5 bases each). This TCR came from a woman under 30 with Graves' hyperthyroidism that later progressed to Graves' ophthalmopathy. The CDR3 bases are TGTGCCAGCAGTGCGGGGCTGACGAGCACAGATACGCAGTATTTT. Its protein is CASSAGLTSTDTQYF.